Below, one T cell receptor (beta chain) is given with its context. Its specificity is unknown. This specimen belongs to a study of T cell repertoires in cytomegalovirus infection. Study background: From public TCR beta signatures came an indication of both CMV infection and matching HLA type.

The CDR3 is 15 residues long. V shed 10 bases and J shed 3 bases, with 19 bases lying between them. Germline V gene data show CDR1 as MNHEY and CDR2 as SVGEGT. Regarding the study as a whole: Cumulative frequency (of public TCR beta family members) identified carriers of CMV plus the relevant HLA.

TCRdb redid the calling of the reads with MiXCR, one entry per CDR3 protein. The table has about a million distinct CDR3 sequences, roughly 30% seen once. V usage is TRBV6-2 or TRBV6-3 and J usage is TRBJ2-1; D gene ambiguous. The sequencing here drew on cultured CD8+ T cells from PBMCs, taken from culture after CMV antigen stimulation. The clonotype originates from a human donor in good health (CMV status not recorded). Some clones in this sample may be carry-over from other donors' samples. The CDR3 coding sequence is TGTGCCACTGGACCCAGTTCGACCGACTACAATGAGCAGTTCTTC. This encodes CATGPSSTDYNEQFF.